This TCR beta chain was recovered during a study of neurological immune-mediated disorders. Background on the study: Multiple sclerosis patients numbered some 34, of whom about 30 were relapsing-remitting and 3 secondary progressive.

The study's findings and limits: None of the features examined (clinical or MRI) was associated with the multiple sclerosis repertoire cluster.

This clonotype was picked up many times. Its antigen remains unknown. Trimming removed 5 bases at V and 2 bases at J, with 17 bases between. The CDR3 extends over 16 amino acids. Germline V gene sequence: CDR1 SEHNR, CDR2 FQNEAQ (reference sequence). A single record per CDR3 protein comes from TCRdb applying MiXCR to the 5' RACE reads. The profile shows roughly 45,000 distinct CDR3 sequences, 2.5% to 3.5% of them singletons. The chain carries TRBV7-9 and TRBJ2-3; a possible D gene is TRBD1 (6 bases). Sequences were obtained from PBMCs. The sequence was obtained from a woman in her forties or fifties with multiple sclerosis. CDR3 DNA: TGTGCCAGCAGCGCCCGGGACACGGGCCTCACAGATACGCAGTATTTT. Translated: CASSARDTGLTDTQYF.